The next 16 T cell receptor beta chains were all read from a single sample in a study of blood T cell repertoires in COVID-19 (dated by TCRdb to 2020 to 2022). Libraries were made using the immunoSEQ multiplex PCR assay. TCRdb took over this immuneACCESS table, retaining in-frame rearrangements with V and J assigned. Such tables are incomplete; in checked studies, under half of the missing clones stem from an unresolved V gene, and the remainder is unexplained. The sample table lists fewer than 400,000 clones, approximately 90% of them with a count of one. The leading ten clones occupy roughly 3.9% of the sample. The sequenced sample was PBMCs or T cells enriched from blood (not recorded which). These receptors came from a woman in her thirties who had been exposed to COVID-19.

The chain carries TRBV24-1 and TRBJ1-5; 8 nucleotides line up with TRBD1. With 3 bases clipped from V and 0 bases from J, the junction kept 6 bases outside the gene matches. The CDR3 length is 17 residues. Germline CDR1 and CDR2: KGHDR and SFDVKD. In nucleotides, the CDR3 is TGTGCCACCAGTGATGAGGACAGGGAAAATAGCAATCAGCCCCAGCATTTT. Its protein is CATSDEDRENSNQPQHF.

The V call is TRBV3-1 (or the pseudogene TRBV3-2), the J call TRBJ1-1; the D is unclear. Germline-derived CDR1 and CDR2 are LGHDT and YNNKEL (reference sequence). V lost 5 bases to trimming and J lost 1 base, with 5 bases between them. The CDR3 runs to 12 residues. Here the CDR3 reads CASSTANTEAFF. Written as DNA, the CDR3 is TGTGCCAGCAGCACAGCGAACACTGAAGCTTTCTTT.

The rearrangement links TRBV4-3 to TRBJ2-1, with 8 bases aligning to TRBD2. V shed 4 bases, J shed 5 bases, and the junction held 16 bases outside the gene matches. The CDR3 loop spans 18 amino acids. CDR1 is LGHNA and CDR2 is YSLEER in the germline V gene. In DNA, the CDR3 is TGCGCCAGCAGCCGACGGGCGGGGGGCTATACAAATAACAATGAGCAGTTCTTC. This sequence encodes CASSRRAGGYTNNNEQFF.

The J gene is TRBJ1-3, the V gene TRBV18; possibly TRBD1 for D (6 bases). Deletions cut 0 bases from V and 0 bases from J, with 9 bases between. This CDR3 contains 16 residues. CDR1 and CDR2 from the germline V gene are KGHSH and LQKENI. The CDR3 is CASSPPDRVSGNTIYF. The CDR3 region has the DNA TGTGCCAGCTCACCACCGGACAGAGTCTCTGGAAACACCATATATTTT.

The gene calls are TRBV5-5 and TRBJ1-3, with 10 bases matching TRBD1. Germline V gene data show CDR1 as SGHKS and CDR2 as YYEKEE (reference sequence). This CDR3 contains 16 residues. The junction had 6 bases not matched to a gene; V was cut back by 4 bases and J by 2 bases. CDR3 DNA: TGTGCCAGCAGCCCGACCGGGACAGGGGCTGGAAACACCATATATTTT. Its protein product is CASSPTGTGAGNTIYF. The entire variable domain, with the rest obtained from reference TRBV5-5 and TRBJ1-3, is as follows: DAGVTQSPTHLIKTRGQQVTLRCSPISGHKSVSWYQQVLGQGPQFIFQYYEKEERGRGNFPDRFSARQFPNYSSELNVNALLLGDSALYLCASSPTGTGAGNTIYFGEGSWLTVV.

This clone was counted once. The chain recombines TRBV2 with TRBJ1-2; D is possibly TRBD1 (5 bases). CDR3 length: 14 amino acids. From germline, CDR1 is SNHLY and CDR2 FYNNEI. Trimming cost V 6 bases and J 5 bases, with 16 bases left between them. This CDR3 is CASSPRGVGYGYTF. The CDR3, as DNA: TGTGCCAGCAGCCCTAGGGGTGTAGGGTATGGCTACACCTTC.

The chain carries TRBV6-1 and TRBJ1-2, with TRBD1 identical over 10 bases. V shed 1 base and J 8 bases; nucleotides not matched to a gene: 10. Germline lookup yields CDR1 MNHNS and CDR2 SASEGT. The CDR3 has 16 amino acids. In DNA, the CDR3 is TGTGCCAGCAGTGAAGGAGTGGGACAGGGGATTTACGGCTACACCTTC. Translated, it gives CASSEGVGQGIYGYTF.

The gene calls are TRBV13 and TRBJ1-2; a possible D gene is TRBD1 (6 bases). The CDR3 consists of 15 residues. V lost 5 bases to trimming and J lost 1 base, with 14 bases between them. Germline V gene sequence: CDR1 PRHDT, CDR2 FYEKMQ (reference sequence). CDR3 DNA sequence: TGTGCCAGCAGCCCCGGACAAGGGGGTAACTATGGCTACACCTTC. This gives the protein CASSPGQGGNYGYTF.

V and J are TRBV5-1 and TRBJ2-4, with no clear D. CDR1 and CDR2 from the germline V gene are SGHRS and YFSETQ. This CDR3 comprises 17 residues. V was shortened by 0 bases and J by 0 bases, with 13 bases between the two germline ends. The CDR3 DNA is TGCGCCAGCAGCTTGGACGGTAGTCCCCTAGCCAAAAACATTCAGTACTTC. Protein: CASSLDGSPLAKNIQYF.

The chain is built from TRBV7-8 and TRBJ1-1; the match to TRBD1 covers 11 bases. Germline V gene sequence: CDR1 SGHVS, CDR2 FQNEAQ. The CDR3 consists of 18 residues. Losses at the gene ends were 3 bases for V and 0 bases for J; bases not matched to a gene: 9. The CDR3 loop reads CASSFSGTGGSLNTEAFF. The CDR3, as DNA: TGTGCCAGCAGCTTCTCCGGGACAGGGGGAAGCCTGAACACTGAAGCTTTCTTT.

The chain employs TRBV7-8 and TRBJ2-3, with TRBD2 as a possible D gene (7 bases). Trimming shortened V by 1 base and J by 4 bases, and 21 bases separated the two germline ends. The germline V gene has CDR1 SGHVS and CDR2 FQNEAQ. CDR3 length: 18 residues. CDR3 sequence (DNA): TGTGCCAGCAGCTTAGTTCGGCTTCCGGGGGGCGCGGCAGATACGCAGTATTTT. Residues: CASSLVRLPGGAADTQYF. Supplemented by reference TRBV7-8 and TRBJ2-3, the full variable domain reads GAGVSQSPRYKVAKRGQDVALRCDPISGHVSLFWYQQALGQGPEFLTYFQNEAQLDKSGLPSDRFFAERPEGSVSTLKIQRTQQEDSAVYLCASSLVRLPGGAADTQYFGPGTRLTVL.

The V and J genes are TRBV11-3 and TRBJ2-3; 10 bases agree with TRBD2. With V trimmed by 3 bases and J by 5 bases, 11 bases remained unmatched. The length of the CDR3 is 17 residues. Germline CDR1 is SGHNT and CDR2 is YENEEA. The CDR3 here is CASSFGAGGPGIDTQYF. The CDR3, as DNA: TGTGCCAGCAGCTTCGGAGCGGGGGGGCCGGGGATAGATACGCAGTATTTT.

The genes are TRBV7-9 and TRBJ2-1; TRBD1 aligns across 9 bases. Germline CDR1 and CDR2: SEHNR and FQNEAQ (reference sequence). The CDR3 has 17 residues. V was pared by 4 bases and J by 1 base, with 8 bases of the junction left unmatched. The CDR3 reads CASSYLTGGWSYNEQFF. For the CDR3, the DNA is TGTGCCAGCAGCTATTTAACAGGGGGCTGGTCCTACAATGAGCAGTTCTTC.

The chain is built from TRBV2 and TRBJ2-5, with 7 nucleotides matching TRBD1. The CDR3 covers 14 residues. Trimming took 7 bases from V and 7 from J; bases not matched to a gene: 12. Germline V gene data show CDR1 as SNHLY and CDR2 as FYNNEI. The CDR3, as DNA: TGTGCCAGCACCGGGACAGCCAAAGTAAGGACCCAGTACTTC. The encoded protein is CASTGTAKVRTQYF.

The chain is built from TRBV15 and TRBJ1-1; 7 bases agree with TRBD1. The V gene's germline CDR1 is LNHNV and CDR2 YYDKDF (reference sequence). The CDR3 has 14 residues. The junction had 8 bases not matched to a gene; V was cut back by 9 bases and J by 1 base. The CDR3 bases are TGTGCCACAAAACAGGGGTTCGCGAACACTGAAGCTTTCTTT. Protein product: CATKQGFANTEAFF.

The chain employs TRBV9 and TRBJ2-3; TRBD2 matches 8 bases. J was trimmed by 0 bases and V by 0 bases; bases with no gene match: 6. Germline CDR1 and CDR2: SGDLS and YYNGEE. CDR3 length equals 17 residues. CDR3 residues: CASSVVASGQSTDTQYF. The DNA for the CDR3 is TGTGCCAGCAGCGTAGTGGCTAGCGGGCAGAGCACAGATACGCAGTATTTT.